This TCR beta chain was found in a study of cytomegalovirus exposure and HLA in healthy donors. Vbeta (60) and Jbeta (13) primers were used in the PCR. In the original processing: The count from a later analysis was about 80 million unique TCR beta chains, 9.5 million to 13 million of them shared. The data were produced by immunoSEQ multiplex PCR, yet TCRdb's version contains in-frame clones alone and is incomplete. That table gives V, J and clone size, and the DNA gave D and trimming. The sample shows around 100,000 clones, about 79% of them seen only once. Trimming took 4 bases from V and 3 from J, leaving 21 bases between them. Per germline, CDR1 LGHNA and CDR2 YNFKEQ. This CDR3 has 18 amino acids.

This chain joins TRBV4-2 and TRBJ1-4, with TRBD1 as a possible D gene (5 bases). This sequence originates from a young woman in good health and CMV-seropositive. The sequencing input was PBMCs. CDR3 sequence reads: CASSPTHNPGLANEKLFF. Written as DNA, the CDR3 is TGTGCCAGCAGCCCTACTCATAATCCGGGACTGGCTAATGAAAAACTGTTTTTT.